This T cell receptor beta chain was recovered during a study of blood T cell repertoires in COVID-19. At the level of the study: T cells, B-cell-depleted T cells, or PBMCs supplied cDNA or gDNA.

The method was immunoSEQ multiplex PCR; TCRdb's version includes in-frame clones alone and lacks a portion of them. Altogether fewer than 85,000 clones are present, about 80% being singletons, with the ten largest covering roughly 36%. Trimming took 7 bases from V and 10 from J, leaving 14 bases between them. Germline lookup yields CDR1 ENHRY and CDR2 SYGVKD. The CDR3 spans 13 residues. The specimen was peripheral blood. The chain couples TRBV10-3 to TRBJ1-6; D is perhaps TRBD1 (5 bases). This TCR was sampled from a woman in her seventies with acute or convalescent COVID-19. The DNA of the CDR3 is TGTGCCATCACGGGACTTCCAGGATCACCCCTCCACTTT. It translates to CAITGLPGSPLHF.